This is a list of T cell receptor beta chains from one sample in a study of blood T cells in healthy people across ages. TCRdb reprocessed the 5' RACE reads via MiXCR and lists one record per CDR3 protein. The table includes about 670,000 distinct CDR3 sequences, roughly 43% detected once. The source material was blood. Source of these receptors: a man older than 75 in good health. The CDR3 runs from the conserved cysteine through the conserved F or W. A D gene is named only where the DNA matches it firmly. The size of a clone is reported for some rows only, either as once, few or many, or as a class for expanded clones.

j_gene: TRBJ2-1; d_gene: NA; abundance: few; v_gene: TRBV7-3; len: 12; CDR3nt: TGTGCCAGCAGCTCGGACAATCATGAGCAGTTCTTC; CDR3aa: CASSSDNHEQFF
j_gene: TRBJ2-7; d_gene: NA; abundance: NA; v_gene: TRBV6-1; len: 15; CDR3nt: TGTGCCAGCAGCCTGACAGCTATCAGCTCCTACGAGCAGTACTTC; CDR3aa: CASSLTAISSYEQYF
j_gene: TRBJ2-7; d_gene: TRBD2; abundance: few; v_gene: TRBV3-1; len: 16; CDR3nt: TGTGCCAGCAGCCCCTCGTGGCGGGGGTCCTCCTACGAGCAGTACTTC; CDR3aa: CASSPSWRGSSYEQYF
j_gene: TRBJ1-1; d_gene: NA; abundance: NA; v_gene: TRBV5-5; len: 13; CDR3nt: TGTGCCAGCAGCGGTCAGAGGGACACTGAAGCTTTCTTT; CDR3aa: CASSGQRDTEAFF
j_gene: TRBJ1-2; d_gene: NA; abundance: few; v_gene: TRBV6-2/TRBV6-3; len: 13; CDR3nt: TGTGCCAGCCACCAGGCCACCGATATTCGCTACACCTTC; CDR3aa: CASHQATDIRYTF
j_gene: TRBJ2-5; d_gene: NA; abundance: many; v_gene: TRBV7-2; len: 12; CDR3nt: TGTGCCAGCAGCTTAGATGGCAGGGCCCAGTACTTC; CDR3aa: CASSLDGRAQYF
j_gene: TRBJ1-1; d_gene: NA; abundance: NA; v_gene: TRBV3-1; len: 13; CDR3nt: TGTGCCAGCAGCCGCACCAAGAACACTGAAGCTTTCTTT; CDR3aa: CASSRTKNTEAFF
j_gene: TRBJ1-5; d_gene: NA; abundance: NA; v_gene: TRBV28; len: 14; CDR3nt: TGTGCCAGCAGTTTAGTACAGACCAATCAGCCCCAGCATTTT; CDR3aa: CASSLVQTNQPQHF
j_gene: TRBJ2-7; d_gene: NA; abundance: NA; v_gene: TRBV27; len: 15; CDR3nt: TGTGCCAGCAGTTTGGAGGGAGAAAACCTACGTGAGCAGTACTTC; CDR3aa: CASSLEGENLREQYF
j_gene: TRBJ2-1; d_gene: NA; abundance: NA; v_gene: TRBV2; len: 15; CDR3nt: TGTGCCAGCACCGGGACTTCCCGAGGAGGGGGGGAGCAGTTCTTC; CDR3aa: CASTGTSRGGGEQFF
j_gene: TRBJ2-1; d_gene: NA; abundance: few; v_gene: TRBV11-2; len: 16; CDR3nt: TGTGCCAGCAGCCCTTCAGGGGGGACTAGGTACAATGAGCAGTTCTTC; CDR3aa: CASSPSGGTRYNEQFF
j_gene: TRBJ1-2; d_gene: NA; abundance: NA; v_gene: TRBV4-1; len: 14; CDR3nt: TGCGCCAGCAGCCCCGGGGTGAATGCCGCCCTTTACACCTTC; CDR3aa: CASSPGVNAALYTF
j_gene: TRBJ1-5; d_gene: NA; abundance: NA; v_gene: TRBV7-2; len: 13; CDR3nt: TGTGCCAGCAGCCAGGGATTGATTCAGCCCCAGCATTTT; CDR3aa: CASSQGLIQPQHF
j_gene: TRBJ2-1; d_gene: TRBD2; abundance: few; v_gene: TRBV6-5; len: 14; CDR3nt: TGTGCCAGCAGCCCCGGGACTAGGTTGGATGAGCAGTTCTTC; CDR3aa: CASSPGTRLDEQFF
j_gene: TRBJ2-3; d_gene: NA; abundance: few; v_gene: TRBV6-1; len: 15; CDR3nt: TGTGCCAGCAGTGAAGTCCCTGGTCGAGGAGATACGCAGTATTTT; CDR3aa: CASSEVPGRGDTQYF
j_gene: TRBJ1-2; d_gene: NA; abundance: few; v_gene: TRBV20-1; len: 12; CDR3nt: TGCAGTGCCTTACAAGGAAACTATGGCTACACCTTC; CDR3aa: CSALQGNYGYTF